The following is a T cell receptor beta chain sequence with its context. Its specificity is unknown. This sample is part of a study of OX40 agonist ivuxolimab in advanced cancers. Study-level results: Antigen specificity remained undetermined for the expanded peripheral T cells.

Only in-frame clones appear in the TCRdb table, and some are missing; sequencing was by immunoSEQ multiplex PCR. The sample carries approximately 76,000 clones, approximately 85% recorded once. Germline V gene lookup returns CDR1 LNHDA and CDR2 SQIVND (reference sequence). With V trimmed by 7 bases and J by 0 bases, 7 bases remained unmatched. There are 15 residues in the CDR3. Sequences were derived from CD4+ or CD8+ T cells sorted from blood, sampled in a trial of the OX40 agonist ivuxolimab. The chain employs TRBV19 and TRBJ2-7, with 9 bases lining up with TRBD1. The source of this sequence is an adult with an advanced solid tumor such as melanoma, head and neck, liver or kidney cancer. CDR3 amino acids: CASTPGTGSSYEQYF. In DNA form, the CDR3 reads TGTGCCAGTACCCCCGGGACAGGGAGCTCCTACGAGCAGTACTTC.